This T cell receptor (beta chain) was retrieved from a study of T-cell memory formation after mild COVID-19 (dated by TCRdb to the early 2020s). In terms of the full investigation: TCR sequence clusters from the two donors were found to be largely donor specific. The cohort comprised two young, previously healthy adult volunteers, one female and one male. In a couple of donors, T-cell clones that expanded and contracted after mild COVID-19 were followed by sequencing TCRalpha and TCRbeta repertoires longitudinally. Beyond this particular receptor, the publication reports: Some responding clones were detected in pre-infection memory, which suggested that pre-existing cross-reactive memory T cells had joined the SARS-CoV-2 response. Contracting CD4+ clones were found mainly in CM and EM memory subsets, while CD8+ clones were enriched in EMRA. The study covered only a couple of mild cases, and larger cohorts including severe cases with pre-infection samples were considered necessary. From day 15 to 85, contracting clones showed balanced CD4/CD8 phenotypes, whereas a second wave of clones that expanded from day 15 to 37 leaned towards CD4+. Whether the second-wave clones peaking on day 37 were SARS-CoV-2 specific was not confirmed.

Ficoll-Paque density gradient centrifugation was the method used to isolate PBMCs. The sequencer was an Illumina NovaSeq 6000. TCRalpha and TCRbeta cDNA libraries were built by 5'RACE with constant-segment primers, adding sample barcodes and unique molecular identifiers. Trizol reagent was used to extract RNA from every sample. The libraries were amplified in two PCR steps, and the second step added a second sample barcode and Illumina TruSeq adapters. Sequencing of the libraries was done on an Illumina NovaSeq, producing 2 x 150 bp paired-end reads. The source study handled its data this way. Reads were demultiplexed and collapsed into UMI-guided consensus sequences with migec v1.2.7. Using mixcr v2.1.11, the UMI consensuses were aligned to TRA and TRB V and J templates and assembled into clonotypes. A clonotype was counted as expanded or contracted only when both edgeR and NoisET called the clonotype significant, with the noise models trained on biological replicates. For edgeR calls, a false discovery rate-adjusted p below 0.01 and a log2 fold-change threshold of 1 were applied. As an exploratory analysis of dynamics, max-normalized trajectories of the 1000 most abundant clonotypes were examined by PCA with hierarchical clustering. Each responding clone was given a CD4 or CD8 phenotype based on the CD4+ and CD8+ repertoires, which had been sequenced separately. TCRdb ran its own pipeline on the public reads, namely fastp trimming at Q25 and MiXCR clone calling, and kept in-frame beta chains. Every entry covers one CDR3 protein and lists the most common genes and DNA from its rows. These V and J calls are TCRdb output, not the study's own analysis. In this sample the table shows approximately 250,000 distinct CDR3 sequences, 15% to 17% of which occur a single time. The ten largest make up more than 2% of the sample.

As encoded in the germline V gene, CDR1 is MNHNS while CDR2 is SASEGT. Taken from cysteine to phenylalanine, the CDR3 has 13 residues. The sequence is cut down to CDR3 DNA, 39 bases in frame from base 1. V is shortened by 7 bases, J by 2 bases, and the region joining them spans 10 bases. This clonotype was counted only a few times. Its antigen is unknown. Base qualities were left out, and no much larger clone turns up one base away. The receptor was isolated from an adult woman who had mild COVID-19 (a few samples of this study predate the infection). The sample titles of this study are shuffled in the database, so cell type and time point are left out; the donor was told from shared clones. Input material: PBMCs or a T cell subset sorted from them (not recorded which). The sequence joins TRBV6-1 to TRBJ2-3; no D gene is confidently identified. The CDR3 is CASTLRFTDTQYF. The sequenced DNA: TGTGCCAGCACCCTGAGGTTCACAGATACGCAGTATTTT.